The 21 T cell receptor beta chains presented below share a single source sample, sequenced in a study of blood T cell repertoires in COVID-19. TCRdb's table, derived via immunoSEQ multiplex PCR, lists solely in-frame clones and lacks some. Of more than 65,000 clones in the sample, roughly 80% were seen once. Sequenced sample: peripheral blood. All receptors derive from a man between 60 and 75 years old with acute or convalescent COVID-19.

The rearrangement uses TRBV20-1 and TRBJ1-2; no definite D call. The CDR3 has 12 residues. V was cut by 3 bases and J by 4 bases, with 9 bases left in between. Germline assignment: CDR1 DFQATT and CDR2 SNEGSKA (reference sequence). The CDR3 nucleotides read TGCAGTGCTAGTTGGGCGGGCTATGGCTACACCTTC. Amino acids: CSASWAGYGYTF.

The DNA of the CDR3 is TGTGCCAGCAGCCCGACAGGGGACTACTCTGGAAACACCATATATTTT. This sequence encodes CASSPTGDYSGNTIYF. The genes are TRBV7-9 and TRBJ1-3, with 8 bases lining up with TRBD1. The length of the CDR3 is 16 residues. The V gene end was trimmed by 5 bases and the J gene end by 0 bases; junction bases not matched to a gene: 6. Germline V gives CDR1 SEHNR, CDR2 FQNEAQ (reference sequence).

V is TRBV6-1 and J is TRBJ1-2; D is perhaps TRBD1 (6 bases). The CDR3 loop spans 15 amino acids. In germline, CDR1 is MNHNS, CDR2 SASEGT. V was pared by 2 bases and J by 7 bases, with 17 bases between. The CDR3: CASSENPDRIGGYTF. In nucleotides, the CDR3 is TGTGCCAGCAGTGAAAACCCCGACAGGATTGGTGGCTACACCTTC.

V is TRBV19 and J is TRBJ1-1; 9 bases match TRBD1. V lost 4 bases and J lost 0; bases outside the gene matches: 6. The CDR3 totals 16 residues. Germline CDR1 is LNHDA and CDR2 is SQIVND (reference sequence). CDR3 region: CASSTPGTGMNTEAFF. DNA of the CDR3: TGTGCCAGTAGTACCCCCGGGACAGGGATGAACACTGAAGCTTTCTTT.

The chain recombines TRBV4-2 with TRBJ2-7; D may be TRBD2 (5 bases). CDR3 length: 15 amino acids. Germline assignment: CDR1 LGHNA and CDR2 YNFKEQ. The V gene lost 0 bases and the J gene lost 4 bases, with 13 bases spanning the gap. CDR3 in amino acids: CASSQEAPGNYEQYF. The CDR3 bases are TGTGCCAGCAGCCAAGAGGCCCCGGGAAATTACGAGCAGTACTTC.

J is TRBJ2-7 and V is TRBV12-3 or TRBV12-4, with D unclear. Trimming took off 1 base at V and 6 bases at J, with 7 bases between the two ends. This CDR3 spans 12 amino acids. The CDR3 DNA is TGTGCCAGCAGTTTAGTACAGATCGAGCAGTACTTC. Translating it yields CASSLVQIEQYF.

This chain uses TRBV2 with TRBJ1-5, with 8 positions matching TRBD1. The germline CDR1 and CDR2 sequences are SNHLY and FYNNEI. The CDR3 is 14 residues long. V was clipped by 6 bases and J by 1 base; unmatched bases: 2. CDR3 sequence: CASRDRVSNQPQHF. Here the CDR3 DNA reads TGTGCCAGCAGGGACAGGGTCAGCAATCAGCCCCAGCATTTT.

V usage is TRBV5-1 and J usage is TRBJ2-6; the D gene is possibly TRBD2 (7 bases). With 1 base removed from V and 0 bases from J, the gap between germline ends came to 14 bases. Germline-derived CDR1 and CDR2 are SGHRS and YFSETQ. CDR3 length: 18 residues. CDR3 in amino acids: CASSLFGGAASGANVLTF. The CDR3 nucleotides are TGCGCCAGCAGCTTGTTTGGGGGGGCCGCCTCTGGGGCCAACGTCCTGACTTTC.

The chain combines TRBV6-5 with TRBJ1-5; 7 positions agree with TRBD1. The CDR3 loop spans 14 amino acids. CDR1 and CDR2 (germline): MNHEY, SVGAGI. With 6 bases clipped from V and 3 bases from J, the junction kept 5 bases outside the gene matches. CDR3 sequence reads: CASRETGSNQPQHF. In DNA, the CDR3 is TGTGCCAGCAGGGAGACAGGGTCCAATCAGCCCCAGCATTTT.

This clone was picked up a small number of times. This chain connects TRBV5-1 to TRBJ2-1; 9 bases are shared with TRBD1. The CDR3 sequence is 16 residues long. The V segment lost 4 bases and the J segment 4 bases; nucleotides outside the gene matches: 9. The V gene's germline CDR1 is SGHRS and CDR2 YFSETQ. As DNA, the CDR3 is TGCGCCAGCAGCAGGGACAGGGATACCCTATACAATGAGCAGTTCTTC. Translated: CASSRDRDTLYNEQFF.

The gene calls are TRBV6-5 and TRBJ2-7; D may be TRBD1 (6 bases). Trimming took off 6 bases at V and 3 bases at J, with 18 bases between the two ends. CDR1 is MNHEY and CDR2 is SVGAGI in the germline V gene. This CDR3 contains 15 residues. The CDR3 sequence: CASSPRGTTRYEQYF. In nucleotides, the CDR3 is TGTGCCAGCAGCCCAAGAGGGACAACGCGCTACGAGCAGTACTTC.

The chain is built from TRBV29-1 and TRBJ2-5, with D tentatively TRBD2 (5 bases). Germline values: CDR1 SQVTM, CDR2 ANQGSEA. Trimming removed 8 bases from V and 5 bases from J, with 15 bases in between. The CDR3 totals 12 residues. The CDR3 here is CSFGSGEETQYF. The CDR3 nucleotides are TGCAGCTTTGGGTCCGGGGAGGAGACCCAGTACTTC. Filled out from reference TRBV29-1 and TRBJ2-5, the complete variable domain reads SAVISQKPSRDICQRGTSLTIQCQVDSQVTMMFWYRQQPGQSLTLIATANQGSEATYESGFVIDKFPISRPNLTFSTLTVSNMSPEDSSIYLCSFGSGEETQYFGPGTRLLVL.

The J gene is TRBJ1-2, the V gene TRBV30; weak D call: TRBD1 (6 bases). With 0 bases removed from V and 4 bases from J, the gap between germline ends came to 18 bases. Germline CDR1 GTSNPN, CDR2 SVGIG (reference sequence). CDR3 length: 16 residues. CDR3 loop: CAWSVDGTGLTYGYTF. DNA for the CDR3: TGTGCCTGGAGTGTAGATGGAACAGGGTTAACCTATGGCTACACCTTC.

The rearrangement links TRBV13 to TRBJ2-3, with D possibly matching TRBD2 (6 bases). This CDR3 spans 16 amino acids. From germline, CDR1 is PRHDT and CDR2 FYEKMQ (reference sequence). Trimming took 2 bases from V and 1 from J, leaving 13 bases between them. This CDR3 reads CASSLSAGGGTDTQYF. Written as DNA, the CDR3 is TGTGCCAGCAGCTTAAGCGCTGGCGGGGGCACAGATACGCAGTATTTT. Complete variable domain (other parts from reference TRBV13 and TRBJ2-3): AAGVIQSPRHLIKEKRETATLKCYPIPRHDTVYWYQQGPGQDPQFLISFYEKMQSDKGSIPDRFSAQQFSDYHSELNMSSLELGDSALYFCASSLSAGGGTDTQYFGPGTRLTVL.

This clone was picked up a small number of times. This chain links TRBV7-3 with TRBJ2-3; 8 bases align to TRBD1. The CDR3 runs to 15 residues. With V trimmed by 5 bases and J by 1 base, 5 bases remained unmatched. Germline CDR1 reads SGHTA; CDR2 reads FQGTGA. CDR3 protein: CASSTGGGGTDTQYF. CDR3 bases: TGTGCCAGCAGCACAGGGGGAGGTGGCACAGATACGCAGTATTTT.

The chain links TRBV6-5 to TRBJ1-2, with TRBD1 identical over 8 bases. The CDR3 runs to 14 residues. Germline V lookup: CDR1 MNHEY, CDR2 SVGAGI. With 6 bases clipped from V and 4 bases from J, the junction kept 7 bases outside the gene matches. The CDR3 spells CASRPGQGIYGYTF. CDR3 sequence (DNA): TGTGCCAGCAGACCAGGACAGGGAATCTATGGCTACACCTTC.

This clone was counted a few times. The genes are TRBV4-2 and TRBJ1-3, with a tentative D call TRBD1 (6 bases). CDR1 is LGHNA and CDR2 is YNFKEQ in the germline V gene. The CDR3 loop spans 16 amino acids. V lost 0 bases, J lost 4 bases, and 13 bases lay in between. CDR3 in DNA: TGTGCCAGCAGCCAAGATATTCCAGGGGCGGGAAACACCATATATTTT. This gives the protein CASSQDIPGAGNTIYF.

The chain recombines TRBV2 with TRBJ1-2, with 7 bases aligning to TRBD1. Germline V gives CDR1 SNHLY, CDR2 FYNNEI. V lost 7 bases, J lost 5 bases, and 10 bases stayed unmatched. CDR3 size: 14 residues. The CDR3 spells CASTTGEVAYGYTF. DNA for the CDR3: TGTGCCAGCACCACAGGGGAGGTCGCTTATGGCTACACCTTC.

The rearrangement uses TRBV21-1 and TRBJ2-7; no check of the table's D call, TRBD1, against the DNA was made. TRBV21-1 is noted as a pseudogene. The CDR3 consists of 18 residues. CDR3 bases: TGTGCCAGCAGCCAGATAACCTTCGACAGGCGCACGTCCTACGAGCAGTACTTC. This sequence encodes CASSQITFDRRTSYEQYF.

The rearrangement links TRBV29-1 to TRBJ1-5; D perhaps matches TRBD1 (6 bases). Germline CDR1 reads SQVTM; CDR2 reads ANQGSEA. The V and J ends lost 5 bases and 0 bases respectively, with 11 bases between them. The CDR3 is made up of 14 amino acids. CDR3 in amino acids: CSVIWGPSNQPQHF. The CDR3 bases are TGCAGCGTTATATGGGGGCCTAGCAATCAGCCCCAGCATTTT.

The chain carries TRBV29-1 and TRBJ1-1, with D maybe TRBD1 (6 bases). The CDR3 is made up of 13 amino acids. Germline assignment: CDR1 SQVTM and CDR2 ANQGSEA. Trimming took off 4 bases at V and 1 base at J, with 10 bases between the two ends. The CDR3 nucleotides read TGCAGCGTTGTCTGGGACAAGAACACTGAAGCTTTCTTT. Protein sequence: CSVVWDKNTEAFF.